These 14 T cell receptor beta chains were all obtained from the same sample, sequenced in a study of post-analysis software for immune sequencing data. Study findings and constraints: Four or five TRBV segments were more frequent in patients than controls; TRBV5-6, TRBV5-1 and TRBV20-1 belonged to this group.

These receptors are not linked to any known antigen. Every TCR beta cDNA library bore unique molecular identifiers. MiXCR, run by TCRdb on the PCR reads, gives a single entry per CDR3 protein. This sample has fewer than 700,000 distinct CDR3 sequences, with about 40% found just once. Specimen: blood. The receptors were sampled from a girl aged 10-17 years with multiple sclerosis.

The chain has TRBV10-3 and TRBJ2-5; D is unresolved. This CDR3 has 13 amino acids. V was clipped by 6 bases and J by 1 base, with 9 bases between them. The germline V gene has CDR1 ENHRY and CDR2 SYGVKD. The CDR3 coding sequence is TGTGCCATCAGCCCTGCTATCCAAGAGACCCAGTACTTC. It encodes CAISPAIQETQYF.

The sample holds a few counts of this clonotype. The CDR3 spells CASSVDWRGHTDTQYF. The CDR3 bases are TGTGCCAGCAGCGTAGATTGGCGGGGACACACAGATACGCAGTATTTT. The chain joins TRBV9 to TRBJ2-3, with D tentatively TRBD1 or TRBD2 (6 bases each). The CDR3 extends over 16 amino acids. V was shortened by 0 bases and J by 2 bases, with 13 bases between the two germline ends. Germline V gene lookup returns CDR1 SGDLS and CDR2 YYNGEE.

V and J are TRBV6-5 and TRBJ2-1; tentatively, D is TRBD1 or TRBD2 (6 bases each). The CDR3 has 15 amino acids. Trimming removed 6 bases from V and 4 bases from J, with 16 bases in between. Germline V CDR1 and CDR2: MNHEY, SVGAGI. CDR3 in amino acids: CASSPTGAVYNEQFF. The CDR3 nucleotides read TGTGCCAGCAGCCCCACGGGGGCGGTATACAATGAGCAGTTCTTC.

The gene calls are TRBV3-1 and TRBJ2-1; 11 nucleotides align to TRBD2. This CDR3 region has 17 residues. J was trimmed by 7 bases and V by 1 base; bases with no gene match: 9. Germline CDR1 is LGHDT and CDR2 is YNNKEL (reference sequence). The CDR3 reads CASSQALGSGRANEQFF. DNA of the CDR3: TGTGCCAGCAGCCAAGCCCTGGGTAGCGGGAGGGCGAATGAGCAGTTCTTC.

This chain links TRBV25-1 with TRBJ2-1, with D possibly TRBD1 on 6 matching bases. CDR3 length: 14 residues. Germline-derived CDR1 and CDR2 are MGHDK and SYGVNS. V shed 4 bases and J shed 6 bases, with 13 bases lying between them. CDR3 sequence reads: CASSGLNRVNEQFF. CDR3 nucleotides: TGTGCCAGCAGTGGTCTTAACAGGGTCAATGAGCAGTTCTTC. The whole variable domain, remainder taken from reference TRBV25-1 and TRBJ2-1, is EADIYQTPRYLVIGTGKKITLECSQTMGHDKMYWYQQDPGMELHLIHYSYGVNSTEKGDLSSESTVSRIRTEHFPLTLESARPSHTSQYLCASSGLNRVNEQFFGPGTRLTVL.

The chain carries TRBV5-1 and TRBJ2-3, with D possibly matching TRBD2 (5 bases). CDR3 length: 14 amino acids. Looked up from germline, CDR1 is SGHRS and CDR2 is YFSETQ. The V gene lost 3 bases and the J gene lost 1 base, with 9 bases spanning the gap. CDR3 region: CASSWVSGTDTQYF. The DNA for the CDR3 is TGCGCCAGCAGCTGGGTTAGCGGCACAGATACGCAGTATTTT.

The chain carries TRBV20-1 and TRBJ2-1; possible D gene TRBD2, 6 bases. CDR3 length: 15 amino acids. In germline, CDR1 is DFQATT, CDR2 SNEGSKA (reference sequence). V dropped 5 bases and J dropped 0 bases, with 14 bases sitting between them. CDR3 loop: CSALGGTSSYNEQFF. DNA of the CDR3: TGCAGTGCTCTGGGAGGCACGAGCTCCTACAATGAGCAGTTCTTC.

This clonotype has just a few counts. The V and J genes are TRBV29-1 and TRBJ1-1; the match to TRBD1 covers 9 bases. The V gene's germline CDR1 is SQVTM and CDR2 ANQGSEA. Unmatched junction bases numbered 5, after V lost 6 bases and J lost 3 bases. The CDR3 contains 13 residues. CDR3: CSVTGGRDTEAFF. The DNA for the CDR3 is TGCAGCGTGACAGGGGGTCGGGACACTGAAGCTTTCTTT.

V gene TRBV30 combines with J gene TRBJ2-3; D is ambiguous. Trimming removed 0 bases at V and 1 base at J, with 17 bases between. Per germline, CDR1 GTSNPN and CDR2 SVGIG (reference sequence). The CDR3 covers 17 residues. The CDR3 sequence: CAWSVIWAVEGTDTQYF. In nucleotides, the CDR3 is TGTGCCTGGAGTGTAATCTGGGCAGTTGAAGGCACAGATACGCAGTATTTT.

This clonotype was seen just once. The CDR3 region has the DNA TGTGCCAGCAGTTACTCGGGTCGGGGGGACACAGATACGCAGTATTTT. It yields the protein CASSYSGRGDTDTQYF. V and J are TRBV6-5 and TRBJ2-3, with TRBD2 identical over 7 bases. Germline trimming cut 0 bases from V and 2 bases from J; bases unmatched to any gene: 5. Per germline, CDR1 MNHEY and CDR2 SVGAGI. The CDR3 sequence is 16 residues long.

This clonotype was seen only a few times. Given a much more abundant clone one base away, this may be a read error. The V gene is TRBV4-1, the J gene TRBJ2-5, with 9 bases aligning to TRBD1. With the DNA end fitting TRBJ2-7 better, the J assignment may be wrong. Germline assignment: CDR1 MGHRA and CDR2 YSYEKL. There are 15 residues in the CDR3. CDR3 bases: TGCGCCAGCAGCCAGGAGAGACAGGGGGTTTCCGAGCAGTACTTC. As protein: CASSQERQGVSEQYF.

The chain uses TRBV20-1 and TRBJ2-6; TRBD1 matches at 8 bases. The ends lost 5 bases at V and 2 bases at J; junction bases unmatched: 14. Per germline, CDR1 DFQATT and CDR2 SNEGSKA (reference sequence). The CDR3 has 18 amino acids. CDR3 region: CSAGRAGRGLTGANVLTF. The CDR3 DNA is TGCAGTGCTGGACGGGCAGGCAGGGGGCTGACTGGGGCCAACGTCCTGACTTTC.

This clonotype was seen a few times. This chain joins TRBV29-1 and TRBJ1-1; D call uncertain. CDR3 length: 11 amino acids. The germline gives CDR1 SQVTM, CDR2 ANQGSEA. The V end lost 4 bases, the J end lost 1 base, and 4 bases lay between the germline ends. For the CDR3, the DNA is TGCAGCGTTGCCGAGAACACTGAAGCTTTCTTT. Translated, it gives CSVAENTEAFF.

The CDR3 DNA reads TGTGCCAGCATTTCAACAGGGGGCCCTAAGAACTACGAGCAGTACTTC. Amino acids: CASISTGGPKNYEQYF. V gene TRBV6-5 combines with J gene TRBJ2-7; 9 positions agree with TRBD1. Germline values: CDR1 MNHEY, CDR2 SVGAGI. V was clipped by 7 bases and J by 3 bases; unmatched bases: 13. The CDR3 totals 16 residues.